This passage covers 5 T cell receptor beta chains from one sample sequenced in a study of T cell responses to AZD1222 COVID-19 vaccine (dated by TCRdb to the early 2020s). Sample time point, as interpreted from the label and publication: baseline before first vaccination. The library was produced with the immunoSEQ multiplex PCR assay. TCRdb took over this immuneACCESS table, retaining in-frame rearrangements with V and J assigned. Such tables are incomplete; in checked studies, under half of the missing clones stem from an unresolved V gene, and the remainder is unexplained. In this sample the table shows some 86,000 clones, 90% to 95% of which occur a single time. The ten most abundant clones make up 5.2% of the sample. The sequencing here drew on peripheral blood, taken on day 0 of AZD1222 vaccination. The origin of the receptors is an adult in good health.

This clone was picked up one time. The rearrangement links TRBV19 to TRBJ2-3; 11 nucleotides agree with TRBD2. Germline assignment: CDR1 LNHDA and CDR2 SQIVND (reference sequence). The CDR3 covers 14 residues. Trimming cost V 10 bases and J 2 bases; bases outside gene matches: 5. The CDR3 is CATGTSGLTDTQYF. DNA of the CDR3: TGTGCCACCGGGACTAGCGGCCTCACAGATACGCAGTATTTT.

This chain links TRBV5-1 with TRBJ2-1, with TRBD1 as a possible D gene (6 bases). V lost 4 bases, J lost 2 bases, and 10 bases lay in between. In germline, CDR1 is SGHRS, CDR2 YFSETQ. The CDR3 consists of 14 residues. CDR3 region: CASSPPGAYNEQFF. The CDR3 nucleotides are TGCGCCAGCAGCCCTCCAGGGGCCTACAATGAGCAGTTCTTC.

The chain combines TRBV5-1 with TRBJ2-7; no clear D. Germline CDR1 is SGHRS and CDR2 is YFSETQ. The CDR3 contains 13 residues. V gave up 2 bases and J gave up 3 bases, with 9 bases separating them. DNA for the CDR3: TGCGCCAGCAGCTTTGGCAGCAACTACGAGCAGTACTTC. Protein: CASSFGSNYEQYF. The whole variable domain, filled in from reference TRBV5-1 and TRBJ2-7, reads KAGVTQTPRYLIKTRGQQVTLSCSPISGHRSVSWYQQTPGQGLQFLFEYFSETQRNKGNFPGRFSGRQFSNSRSEMNVSTLELGDSALYLCASSFGSNYEQYFGPGTRLTVT.

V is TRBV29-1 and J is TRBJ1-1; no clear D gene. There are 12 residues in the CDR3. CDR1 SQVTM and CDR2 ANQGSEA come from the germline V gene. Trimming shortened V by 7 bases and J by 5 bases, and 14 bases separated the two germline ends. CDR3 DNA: TGCAGCGCATCGGGTTTTAGGACTGAAGCTTTCTTT. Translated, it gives CSASGFRTEAFF. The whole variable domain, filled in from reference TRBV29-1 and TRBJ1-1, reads SAVISQKPSRDICQRGTSLTIQCQVDSQVTMMFWYRQQPGQSLTLIATANQGSEATYESGFVIDKFPISRPNLTFSTLTVSNMSPEDSSIYLCSASGFRTEAFFGQGTRLTVV.

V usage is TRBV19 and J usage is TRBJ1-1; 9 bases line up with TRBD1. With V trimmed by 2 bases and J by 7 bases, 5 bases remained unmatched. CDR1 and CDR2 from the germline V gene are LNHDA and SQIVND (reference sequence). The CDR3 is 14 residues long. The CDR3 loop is CASSIRGQGYEAFF. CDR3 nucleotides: TGTGCCAGTAGTATAAGGGGACAGGGATATGAAGCTTTCTTT.